These 24 T cell receptor beta chains share one sample of origin, sequenced in a study of blood T cell repertoires in COVID-19. Sequencing used immunoSEQ multiplex PCR; TCRdb keeps in-frame clones, though not all of them. The data contain more than 250,000 clones, 90% of them singletons. Sequenced sample: PBMCs or T cells enriched from blood (not recorded which). The receptor set was obtained from a woman between 18 and 30 years old with acute COVID-19.

This chain uses TRBV19 with TRBJ1-6, with 8 bases lining up with TRBD1. There are 15 residues in the CDR3. Per the germline V gene, CDR1 is LNHDA and CDR2 is SQIVND (reference sequence). V dropped 5 bases and J dropped 7; count of bases not matched to a gene: 7. The CDR3 DNA sequence: TGTGCCAGTAGTTTCGACAGGGGTGGCAATTCACCCCTCCACTTT. Translation gives CASSFDRGGNSPLHF.

The genes are TRBV14 and TRBJ2-1; tentatively, D is TRBD2 (6 bases). V was trimmed by 0 bases and J by 8 bases, leaving 11 bases between them. This CDR3 comprises 14 residues. Germline assignment: CDR1 SGHDN and CDR2 FVKESK. DNA for the CDR3: TGTGCCAGCAGCCAAGATTTGGCTAGCGATGAGCAGTTCTTC. It is translated as CASSQDLASDEQFF.

The CDR3 is CASSIQAVANYGYTF. DNA of the CDR3: TGTGCCAGTAGTATACAGGCCGTAGCTAACTATGGCTACACCTTC. This chain uses TRBV19 with TRBJ1-2; D not resolved. V dropped 2 bases and J dropped 0 bases, with 10 bases sitting between them. Germline CDR1 reads LNHDA; CDR2 reads SQIVND (reference sequence). The CDR3 has 15 residues.

The genes are TRBV4-3 and TRBJ1-1, with unresolved D. The CDR3 totals 14 residues. V lost 3 bases to trimming and J lost 0 bases, with 8 bases between them. CDR1 LGHNA and CDR2 YSLEER come from the germline V gene. The CDR3 sequence is CASSHRGVNTEAFF. CDR3 in DNA: TGCGCCAGCAGCCATCGGGGAGTGAACACTGAAGCTTTCTTT.

The rearrangement links TRBV19 to TRBJ2-7, with 10 bases identical to TRBD2. The V segment lost 6 bases and the J segment 2 bases; nucleotides outside the gene matches: 7. CDR1 LNHDA and CDR2 SQIVND come from the germline V gene (reference sequence). The length of the CDR3 is 15 residues. As DNA, the CDR3 is TGTGCCAGTAGAAATCTGCTAGCGGGAGCCTACGAGCAGTACTTC. Protein sequence: CASRNLLAGAYEQYF.

V and J are TRBV18 and TRBJ1-1; 9 nucleotides agree with TRBD1. This CDR3 has 14 residues. With V trimmed by 2 bases and J by 5 bases, 3 bases remained unmatched. Germline lookup yields CDR1 KGHSH and CDR2 LQKENI. The CDR3 protein is CASSPGQGRTEAFF. In nucleotides, the CDR3 is TGTGCCAGCTCACCAGGACAGGGGAGGACTGAAGCTTTCTTT.

J is TRBJ2-1 and V is TRBV27, with 8 bases identical to TRBD2. V dropped 0 bases and J dropped 8; count of bases not matched to a gene: 6. The CDR3 is made up of 15 amino acids. CDR1 and CDR2 (germline): MNHEY, SMNVEV (reference sequence). The CDR3 here is CASSLSSPGGDEQFF. The CDR3 nucleotides read TGTGCCAGCAGTTTATCGTCACCCGGGGGGGATGAGCAGTTCTTC.

Here the CDR3 reads CASIQQGFGTDTQYF. CDR3 coding DNA: TGTGCCAGCATCCAACAGGGGTTCGGCACAGATACGCAGTATTTT. The chain uses TRBV7-2 and TRBJ2-3; the match to TRBD1 covers 7 bases. The J segment lost 1 base and the V segment lost 7 bases, leaving 8 bases of the junction unmatched. This CDR3 contains 15 residues. From germline, CDR1 is SGHTA and CDR2 FQGNSA.

This sequence joins TRBV6-5 and TRBJ1-6; maybe TRBD1 (6 bases). V lost 4 bases and J 8 bases, leaving 18 bases between the germline ends. This CDR3 is 16 amino acids long. Germline CDR1 reads MNHEY; CDR2 reads SVGAGI. The CDR3 loop reads CASSLVSGVYDSPLHF. CDR3 DNA sequence: TGTGCCAGCAGTTTAGTGTCAGGGGTTTACGATTCACCCCTCCACTTT.

The chain combines TRBV2 with TRBJ2-2, with D perhaps matching TRBD1 (5 bases). The CDR3 runs 15 residues. Germline-derived CDR1 and CDR2 are SNHLY and FYNNEI. Trimming cost V 4 bases and J 4 bases, with 13 bases left between them. Written as DNA, the CDR3 is TGTGCCAGCAGTGTTGGCAGGGCGAGCACCGGGGAGCTGTTTTTT. Translation: CASSVGRASTGELFF. Based on the CDR3 plus reference TRBV2 and TRBJ2-2, the full variable domain is EPEVTQTPSHQVTQMGQEVILRCVPISNHLYFYWYRQILGQKVEFLVSFYNNEISEKSEIFDDQFSVERPDGSNFTLKIRSTKLEDSAMYFCASSVGRASTGELFFGEGSRLTVL.

This rearrangement joins TRBV7-8 to TRBJ1-1; a possible D gene is TRBD1 (6 bases). The CDR3 is made up of 13 amino acids. Trimming cost V 1 base and J 3 bases, with 6 bases left between them. The V gene's germline CDR1 is SGHVS and CDR2 FQNEAQ. CDR3: CASSLDRDTEAFF. DNA of the CDR3: TGTGCCAGCAGCTTAGACAGGGACACTGAAGCTTTCTTT.

This chain uses TRBV20-1 with TRBJ2-3; D may be TRBD2 (7 bases). Germline V gene sequence: CDR1 DFQATT, CDR2 SNEGSKA (reference sequence). This CDR3 is 16 amino acids long. V was shortened by 3 bases and J by 5 bases, with 21 bases between the two germline ends. Here the CDR3 DNA reads TGCAGTGCTAGTCCTTTGGGGGGGCGCGGGGTAGATACGCAGTATTTT. Translating it yields CSASPLGGRGVDTQYF.

This chain joins TRBV27 and TRBJ2-2; 7 bases are a match to TRBD1. This CDR3 has 15 amino acids. From germline, CDR1 is MNHEY and CDR2 SMNVEV (reference sequence). The V gene end was trimmed by 3 bases and the J gene end by 9 bases; junction bases not matched to a gene: 10. The CDR3 nucleotides read TGTGCCAGCAGTTTCCTGACAGGGAACGGCCGGGAGCTGTTTTTT. Protein product: CASSFLTGNGRELFF.

The CDR3 sequence is CASSPGGGGYEQYF. The DNA of the CDR3 is TGTGCCAGCAGCCCGGGGGGAGGGGGCTACGAGCAGTACTTC. The V call is TRBV9, the J call TRBJ2-7; a possible D gene is TRBD2 (7 bases). From germline, CDR1 is SGDLS and CDR2 YYNGEE. The CDR3 consists of 14 residues. Trimming cost V 4 bases and J 3 bases, with 14 bases left between them.

The chain has TRBV5-4 and TRBJ2-7; TRBD2 matches 9 bases. V lost 4 bases, J lost 4 bases, and 9 bases stayed unmatched. This CDR3 has 15 residues. The germline CDR1 and CDR2 sequences are SGHNT and YYREEE (reference sequence). The CDR3 nucleotides read TGTGCCAGCAGCACCTATAGCGGGAGCGGGTACGAGCAGTACTTC. Encoded protein: CASSTYSGSGYEQYF.

The chain combines TRBV28 with TRBJ2-7, with 8 bases that match TRBD1. The germline gives CDR1 MDHEN, CDR2 SYDVKM. Trimming removed 5 bases from V and 1 base from J; junction bases left unmatched: 7. CDR3 length: 15 amino acids. DNA for the CDR3: TGTGCCAGCAGTCTAACAGGGGGTGGATCCTACGAGCAGTACTTC. As protein: CASSLTGGGSYEQYF.

This clone was recorded at least ten times. The chain couples TRBV7-3 to TRBJ2-1; 9 bases agree with TRBD1. Per the germline V gene, CDR1 is SGHTA and CDR2 is FQGTGA. This CDR3 has 15 residues. The ends lost 5 bases at V and 2 bases at J; junction bases unmatched: 4. The CDR3 loop is CASSAGQGTYNEQFF. The CDR3 nucleotides are TGTGCCAGCAGCGCCGGACAGGGGACCTACAATGAGCAGTTCTTC.

CDR3 coding DNA: TGTGCCAGCACGAGAGCGGGAGAGGGCTACGAGCAGTACTTC. This gives the protein CASTRAGEGYEQYF. The chain has TRBV6-5 and TRBJ2-7, with 8 bases aligning to TRBD2. This CDR3 is built from 14 residues. Germline CDR1 reads MNHEY; CDR2 reads SVGAGI. Unmatched junction bases numbered 8, after V lost 7 bases and J lost 3 bases.

In this sample, this clone turned up a few times. The gene calls are TRBV6-8 and TRBJ2-1; 9 nucleotides line up with TRBD2. Germline V CDR1 and CDR2: MNHGY, SAAAGT. Trimming removed 3 bases from V and 4 bases from J; junction bases left unmatched: 7. The CDR3 runs 16 residues. CDR3 amino acids: CASSYGRTSAYNEQFF. The DNA of the CDR3 is TGTGCCAGCAGTTATGGGAGGACTAGCGCTTACAATGAGCAGTTCTTC.

The chain combines TRBV6-4 with TRBJ2-2; D is unresolved. Germline V gene lookup returns CDR1 MRHNA and CDR2 SNTAGT. This CDR3 comprises 14 residues. V lost 4 bases, J lost 5 bases, and 11 bases lay in between. The CDR3 is CASSVTGYTGELFF. CDR3 bases: TGTGCCAGCAGTGTCACCGGGTATACCGGGGAGCTGTTTTTT.

This sequence joins TRBV5-5 and TRBJ1-2; D is possibly TRBD1 (6 bases). The V gene's germline CDR1 is SGHKS and CDR2 YYEKEE (reference sequence). Trimming took 4 bases from V and 3 from J, leaving 10 bases between them. The CDR3 length is 13 residues. The CDR3 loop is CASSPQGYYGYTF. CDR3 nucleotide sequence: TGTGCCAGCAGCCCTCAGGGGTACTATGGCTACACCTTC.

This clone was counted a single time. The V call is TRBV9, the J call TRBJ2-7; 12 bases line up with TRBD1. The length of the CDR3 is 15 residues. Germline V gene lookup returns CDR1 SGDLS and CDR2 YYNGEE. Losses at the gene ends were 4 bases for V and 3 bases for J; bases not matched to a gene: 5. CDR3 sequence (DNA): TGTGCCAGCAGCCCCCGGGACAGGGGGCGCTACGAGCAGTACTTC. Residues: CASSPRDRGRYEQYF.

CDR3 sequence reads: CAWSVQGFGRGTDTQYF. CDR3 in DNA: TGTGCCTGGAGTGTACAGGGGTTCGGGAGAGGCACAGATACGCAGTATTTT. The V gene is TRBV30, the J gene TRBJ2-3; TRBD1 might be the D (7 bases). Trimming cost V 0 bases and J 1 base, with 17 bases left between them. The V gene's germline CDR1 is GTSNPN and CDR2 SVGIG (reference sequence). The CDR3 contains 17 residues.

This chain connects TRBV30 to TRBJ2-7; the match to TRBD2 covers 9 bases. Germline CDR1 reads GTSNPN; CDR2 reads SVGIG (reference sequence). V was clipped by 2 bases and J by 1 base; unmatched bases: 6. The CDR3 runs to 15 residues. The CDR3: CAWSKAGGESYEQYF. The CDR3 region has the DNA TGTGCCTGGAGTAAAGCGGGAGGCGAATCCTACGAGCAGTACTTC. The full variable domain, completed using reference TRBV30 and TRBJ2-7, is SQTIHQWPATLVQPVGSPLSLECTVEGTSNPNLYWYRQAAGRGLQLLFYSVGIGQISSEVPQNLSASRPQDRQFILSSKKLLLSDSGFYLCAWSKAGGESYEQYFGPGTRLTVT.